The present TCR beta chain was sequenced within a study of CD8+ T cells in alopecia areata. Study-wide results and caveats: It was lesional scalp, especially alopecia totalis/universalis, that showed higher clonality than normal scalp.

Germline lookup yields CDR1 LNHNV and CDR2 YYDKDF (reference sequence). CDR3 length equals 19 residues. V was pared by 1 base and J by 4 bases, with 23 bases between. In each case, RNA was isolated and then reverse transcribed into cDNA as the sequencing template. Profiling relied on immunoSEQ multiplex PCR, and the TCRdb table lists in-frame clones only, not all of them. The table lists 90,000 to 150,000 clones, over 60% of them singletons. This clone turned up a few times. What it recognizes is unknown. This chain connects TRBV15 to TRBJ1-5; D is unresolved. The source material was CD4+ T cells sorted from blood. The TCR comes from a human donor in good health. The CDR3 coding sequence is TGTGCCACCAGCAGAGCGACCGGCCCGCGGAACAGACATAATCAGCCCCAGCATTTT. Translating it yields CATSRATGPRNRHNQPQHF. The full variable domain, in which reference TRBV15 and TRBJ1-5 provide the parts outside the CDR3, is DAMVIQNPRYQVTQFGKPVTLSCSQTLNHNVMYWYQQKSSQAPKLLFHYYDKDFNNEADTPDNFQSRRPNTSFCFLDIRSPGLGDTAMYLCATSRATGPRNRHNQPQHFGDGTRLSIL.